This T cell receptor (beta chain) was sequenced in a study of T cell responses to AZD1222 COVID-19 vaccine. The CDR3 length is 18 residues. Deletions cut 3 bases from V and 0 bases from J, with 19 bases between. Germline CDR1 KGHSH, CDR2 LQKENI. Assay: immunoSEQ multiplex PCR; the TCRdb copy retains only in-frame clones and omits some. The table records 55,000 to 80,000 clones, around 84% of them present only once. The input for sequencing was peripheral blood, taken on day 0 of AZD1222 vaccination. This receptor was obtained from an adult in good health. The rearrangement joins TRBV18 to TRBJ2-3, with a tentative D call TRBD1 (6 bases). The CDR3 loop reads CASSPSGRAGASTDTQYF. The CDR3, as DNA: TGTGCCAGCTCACCGTCCGGTAGGGCAGGGGCTAGCACAGATACGCAGTATTTT.